Shown below are 21 T cell receptor beta chains from a single sample sequenced in a study of monozygotic twins with inflammatory bowel disease (dated by TCRdb to between 2019 and 2020). The library came from 5' RACE. Data came from an Illumina HiSeq 2500. TCRdb reprocessed the public reads and reports one entry per CDR3 protein sequence, without DNA. This sample's listing comprises tens of thousands of distinct CDR3 sequences. Around 7.2% of the sample comes from the top ten. The sample was blood. The receptor source for this set is a human donor with ulcerative colitis or Crohn's disease, or a healthy co-twin of an affected twin (not recorded which).

V usage is TRBV7-2 and J usage is TRBJ1-5; TCRdb reports TRBD1, a call that lacks DNA to check it against. CDR1 and CDR2 from the germline V gene are SGHTA and FQGNSA. CDR3 length equals 12 residues. CDR3 sequence reads: CASSSSQGDIHF.

The rearrangement uses TRBV5-4 and TRBJ1-4; TCRdb names TRBD1, which stays unverified in the absence of DNA. Germline CDR1 SGHNT, CDR2 YYREEE (reference sequence). This CDR3 is built from 13 residues. The CDR3 sequence: CASSPGQDEKLFF.

The chain carries TRBV5-4 and TRBJ2-7; TCRdb's assignment of TRBD1 cannot be checked, as there is no DNA. This CDR3 region has 16 residues. Germline V gene data show CDR1 as SGHNT and CDR2 as YYREEE (reference sequence). This chain's CDR3 is CASSPGGTVGSYEQYF.

The J gene is TRBJ1-2, the V gene TRBV28; the TRBD1 assignment by TCRdb is unverifiable without DNA. The CDR3 runs to 14 residues. Germline V gene lookup returns CDR1 MDHEN and CDR2 SYDVKM. CDR3 sequence: CASSLFGTNYGYTF.

This chain joins TRBV5-8 and TRBJ2-3; as DNA is missing, the TRBD1 call by TCRdb cannot be tested. The CDR3 is 14 residues long. Germline values: CDR1 SGHTS, CDR2 YDEGEE. The CDR3 is CASSLSGSKDTQYF.

The rearrangement uses TRBV5-1 and TRBJ1-1. The CDR3 is 15 residues long. Germline CDR1 SGHRS, CDR2 YFSETQ. The chain's CDR3 is CASSLGPTSNTEAFF.

V and J are TRBV7-8 and TRBJ2-3. The CDR3 has 13 residues. The V gene's germline CDR1 is SGHVS and CDR2 FQNEAQ. This CDR3 is CASSLGFGDTQYF.

The chain recombines TRBV7-9 with TRBJ1-6; TCRdb's assignment of TRBD1 cannot be checked, as there is no DNA. The CDR3 extends over 15 amino acids. Germline lookup yields CDR1 SEHNR and CDR2 FQNEAQ (reference sequence). CDR3 in amino acids: CASSSSGTGNSPLHF.

The chain employs TRBV5-5 and TRBJ2-1; there is no DNA to check the TCRdb D call of TRBD1. This CDR3 contains 14 residues. CDR1 is SGHKS, CDR2 YYEKEE, per germline (reference sequence). The CDR3 here is CASRSYRPQVEQFF.

The genes are TRBV5-1 and TRBJ1-2. CDR1 is SGHRS and CDR2 is YFSETQ in the germline V gene. The CDR3 sequence is 13 residues long. CDR3 loop: CASSVDRAYGYTF.

This rearrangement joins TRBV5-6 to TRBJ2-2. This CDR3 has 12 amino acids. Germline CDR1 is SGHDT and CDR2 is YYEEEE. The CDR3 is CASSLNYGELFF.

The chain employs TRBV20-1 and TRBJ1-6; the TCRdb call, TRBD1, lacks DNA for checking. The germline gives CDR1 DFQATT, CDR2 SNEGSKA (reference sequence). The CDR3 covers 13 residues. CDR3 residues: CSARDDRNSPLHF.

This chain uses TRBV12-3 or TRBV12-4 with TRBJ1-3. This CDR3 region has 13 residues. CDR3 amino acids: CASTLWAGNTIYF.

The rearrangement links TRBV12-3 or TRBV12-4 to TRBJ2-2; with no DNA, the TCRdb D assignment of TRBD1 cannot be verified. CDR3 length equals 15 residues. CDR3 amino acids: CASGGGGYNTGELFF.

The chain is built from TRBV2 and TRBJ1-1; the TCRdb call, TRBD1, lacks DNA for checking. This CDR3 spans 16 amino acids. CDR1 and CDR2 from the germline V gene are SNHLY and FYNNEI. The CDR3 here is CASIELLTGSYPEAFF.

CDR3 sequence: CSARDLRKETQYF. This chain connects TRBV20-1 to TRBJ2-5. CDR1 and CDR2 from the germline V gene are DFQATT and SNEGSKA (reference sequence). There are 13 residues in the CDR3.

The V call is TRBV12-3 or TRBV12-4, the J call TRBJ1-5; TCRdb indicates TRBD1, and absent DNA this call remains unverified. The CDR3 sequence is 15 residues long. The CDR3 loop reads CASSYNRLPNQPQHF.

The chain links TRBV4-2 to TRBJ1-2; the TRBD1 assignment by TCRdb is unverifiable without DNA. This CDR3 region has 15 residues. In germline, CDR1 is LGHNA, CDR2 YNFKEQ. This CDR3 is CASSPDTQGFNGYTF.

The V gene is TRBV10-3, the J gene TRBJ2-6; TCRdb's D call of TRBD1 is untestable without DNA. Germline V gene data show CDR1 as ENHRY and CDR2 as SYGVKD. There are 14 residues in the CDR3. The chain's CDR3 is CAMNREAGANVLTF.

The chain links TRBV5-1 to TRBJ2-1. This CDR3 comprises 14 residues. Germline V gene sequence: CDR1 SGHRS, CDR2 YFSETQ. CDR3 sequence: CASSLASIDNEQFF.

This chain connects TRBV24-1 to TRBJ1-2; the TCRdb call, TRBD1, lacks DNA for checking. CDR1 is KGHDR and CDR2 is SFDVKD in the germline V gene. The CDR3 spans 18 residues. CDR3 residues: CATSDLRLSDRENYGYTF.